The next 5 T cell receptor beta chains were all read from a single sample in a study of blood T cells in healthy people across ages. PCR was performed a second time for about 6 to 11 cycles using a sample-barcoded 5' primer and a J-beta primer mix. Using its own MiXCR run on the 5' RACE reads, TCRdb lists one record per CDR3 protein. In the table there are hundreds of thousands of distinct CDR3 sequences, approximately 53% of which are singletons. Sequencing used blood. These receptors all stem from a man between 40 and 49 years old in good health.

V gene TRBV20-1 combines with J gene TRBJ2-1, with TRBD1 matching 10 bases. J lost 8 bases, V lost 4 bases, and 29 bases had no gene match. Germline V gives CDR1 DFQATT, CDR2 SNEGSKA (reference sequence). The CDR3 is made up of 21 amino acids. The CDR3 reads CSANRDRGFFLHFQYTDEQFF. The CDR3 DNA reads as TGCAGTGCTAACCGGGACAGGGGATTTTTTCTCCATTTTCAGTATACTGATGAGCAGTTCTTC.

This clonotype was picked up a small number of times. The rearrangement uses TRBV29-1 and TRBJ1-1; no clear D. The ends were cut back, 4 bases at V and 0 bases at J, with 9 bases in the middle. Germline CDR1 and CDR2: SQVTM and ANQGSEA. CDR3 length: 13 residues. The CDR3: CSVVKGLNTEAFF. The CDR3, as DNA: TGCAGCGTTGTAAAGGGCCTGAACACTGAAGCTTTCTTT.

This chain connects TRBV27 to TRBJ2-5; D is possibly TRBD1 (7 bases). With 2 bases removed from V and 11 bases from J, the gap between germline ends came to 18 bases. The CDR3 length is 14 residues. The V gene's germline CDR1 is MNHEY and CDR2 SMNVEV (reference sequence). The CDR3 bases are TGTGCCAGCAGTTTAGGCAGGGGGGTGAGTGAGCAGTACTTC. Its protein is CASSLGRGVSEQYF.

The chain couples TRBV7-3 to TRBJ2-1; 10 bases match TRBD2. The V segment lost 0 bases and the J segment 7 bases; nucleotides outside the gene matches: 9. From germline, CDR1 is SGHTA and CDR2 FQGTGA. The CDR3 consists of 17 residues. CDR3 in amino acids: CASSLTRASGGANEQFF. DNA of the CDR3: TGTGCCAGCAGCTTAACCCGCGCTAGCGGGGGAGCTAATGAGCAGTTCTTC.

This chain joins TRBV5-1 and TRBJ1-2; D gene ambiguous. The length of the CDR3 is 15 residues. The V and J ends lost 0 bases and 3 bases respectively, with 12 bases between them. The germline V gene encodes CDR1 SGHRS and CDR2 YFSETQ. The CDR3 sequence is CASSLEGAADYGYTF. Here the CDR3 DNA reads TGCGCCAGCAGCTTGGAGGGCGCAGCGGACTATGGCTACACCTTC. The full variable domain, in which reference TRBV5-1 and TRBJ1-2 provide the parts outside the CDR3, is KAGVTQTPRYLIKTRGQQVTLSCSPISGHRSVSWYQQTPGQGLQFLFEYFSETQRNKGNFPGRFSGRQFSNSRSEMNVSTLELGDSALYLCASSLEGAADYGYTFGSGTRLTVV.